One sample yielded the 18 T cell receptor beta chains listed below, sequenced in a study of long-term antiretroviral therapy in people with HIV. The libraries were made with immunoSEQ v3.0 at survey level. Method: immunoSEQ multiplex PCR; TCRdb's copy keeps in-frame clones and lacks some. The repertoire consists of about 17,000 clones, with 80% to 90% occurring once and the leading ten covering approximately 9.5%. This specimen consisted of unsorted PBMCs, obtained 0.3 years after starting antiretroviral therapy. The receptors here all came from a man aged 18-30 years with HIV.

This clone was seen just once. The rearrangement uses TRBV29-1 and TRBJ2-1, with D unresolved. The length of the CDR3 is 13 residues. Germline V gene lookup returns CDR1 SQVTM and CDR2 ANQGSEA. V dropped 2 bases and J dropped 4 bases, with 9 bases sitting between them. CDR3 in DNA: TGCAGCGTTGAAATTTTCATTTACAATGAGCAGTTCTTC. Translated, it gives CSVEIFIYNEQFF.

CDR3: CASSLGPIETQYF. In DNA, the CDR3 is TGCGCCAGCAGCTTGGGACCTATAGAGACCCAGTACTTC. The rearrangement links TRBV5-1 to TRBJ2-5; D is unclear. The CDR3 is 13 residues long. The V gene lost 0 bases and the J gene lost 4 bases, with 7 bases spanning the gap. In germline, CDR1 is SGHRS, CDR2 YFSETQ.

Sample share makes this clone medium-sized. The chain uses TRBV6-4 and TRBJ1-6; 7 nucleotides align to TRBD1. This CDR3 comprises 14 residues. Germline CDR1 and CDR2: MRHNA and SNTAGT. With V trimmed by 6 bases and J by 7 bases, 6 bases remained unmatched. This CDR3 is CASREQGINSPLHF. Written as DNA, the CDR3 is TGTGCCAGCAGGGAACAGGGGATCAATTCACCCCTCCACTTT.

This sequence joins TRBV10-3 and TRBJ2-5; 7 bases align to TRBD2. The CDR3 covers 14 residues. Germline CDR1 reads ENHRY; CDR2 reads SYGVKD. Losses at the gene ends were 6 bases for V and 5 bases for J; bases not matched to a gene: 9. CDR3 sequence: CAISSGTSRETQYF. The DNA for the CDR3 is TGTGCCATCAGCAGCGGGACCTCTCGGGAGACCCAGTACTTC.

The V gene is TRBV5-5, the J gene TRBJ2-5; no definite D call. Germline V gene data show CDR1 as SGHKS and CDR2 as YYEKEE (reference sequence). The CDR3 spans 14 residues. Trimming pared 2 bases from V and 5 bases from J, leaving 13 bases between. The DNA for the CDR3 is TGTGCCAGCAGCTTAAGACTTGATGGGGAGACCCAGTACTTC. This codes for CASSLRLDGETQYF.

Concerning this clone: The CDR3 ends on some other residue instead of the conserved phenylalanine or tryptophan, so this is likely a read error. The limits of the CDR3 on the DNA are not certain, so only TCRdb's listed CDR3 is given. V is TRBV7-2 and J is TRBJ2-7; the table assigns TRBD2, which was not confirmed against the DNA. Germline-derived CDR1 and CDR2 are SGHTA and FQGNSA. The CDR3 spans 13 residues, counting both ends. The chain's CDR3 is CASSLSYGLEAVL.

The rearrangement links TRBV28 to TRBJ1-3, with D hard to call. The CDR3 spans 15 residues. Per the germline V gene, CDR1 is MDHEN and CDR2 is SYDVKM. V lost 2 bases to trimming and J lost 3 bases, with 11 bases between them. DNA of the CDR3: TGTGCCAGCAGTTTAGCCGCGACTGGTGGAAACACCATATATTTT. Its protein product is CASSLAATGGNTIYF.

V usage is TRBV9 and J usage is TRBJ2-1, with 9 bases aligning to TRBD2. Germline assignment: CDR1 SGDLS and CDR2 YYNGEE. The CDR3 covers 15 residues. V lost 0 bases to trimming and J lost 4 bases; unmatched junction nucleotides: 2. Here the CDR3 reads CASSVGGGVYNEQFF. CDR3 bases: TGTGCCAGCAGCGTAGGCGGGGGGGTTTACAATGAGCAGTTCTTC.

The chain employs TRBV18 and TRBJ2-3, with a tentative D call TRBD1 (5 bases). The length of the CDR3 is 12 residues. CDR1 and CDR2 (germline): KGHSH, LQKENI. Trimming removed 6 bases at V and 3 bases at J, with 7 bases between. CDR3 sequence (DNA): TGTGCCAGCTCCCAGGGAACAGATACGCAGTATTTT. It specifies CASSQGTDTQYF.

In this sample, this clone turned up once. The rearrangement uses TRBV2 and TRBJ1-5; no firm D call. The CDR3 is made up of 13 amino acids. Per germline, CDR1 SNHLY and CDR2 FYNNEI. Trimming cost V 2 bases and J 7 bases, with 9 bases left between them. The CDR3 sequence is CASSEQAEQPQHF. CDR3 in DNA: TGTGCCAGCAGTGAACAGGCGGAGCAGCCCCAGCATTTT. Filled out from reference TRBV2 and TRBJ1-5, the complete variable domain reads EPEVTQTPSHQVTQMGQEVILRCVPISNHLYFYWYRQILGQKVEFLVSFYNNEISEKSEIFDDQFSVERPDGSNFTLKIRSTKLEDSAMYFCASSEQAEQPQHFGDGTRLSIL.

This clone was recorded once. This chain connects TRBV15 to TRBJ2-7; D remains ambiguous. Trimming stripped 0 bases from V and 7 bases from J, with 7 bases between. CDR1 LNHNV and CDR2 YYDKDF come from the germline V gene (reference sequence). CDR3 length equals 12 residues. This CDR3 is CATSRDRREQYF. As DNA, the CDR3 is TGTGCCACCAGCAGAGATCGGAGAGAGCAGTACTTC.

The rearrangement links TRBV2 to TRBJ1-2; 8 bases fit TRBD1. Losses at the gene ends were 6 bases for V and 8 bases for J; bases not matched to a gene: 11. The germline CDR1 and CDR2 sequences are SNHLY and FYNNEI. CDR3 length equals 14 residues. Here the CDR3 DNA reads TGTGCCAGCAGATTATCCGGCAGGGGGCAAGGCTACACCTTC. As protein: CASRLSGRGQGYTF. Full variable domain (remainder filled in from reference TRBV2 and TRBJ1-2): EPEVTQTPSHQVTQMGQEVILRCVPISNHLYFYWYRQILGQKVEFLVSFYNNEISEKSEIFDDQFSVERPDGSNFTLKIRSTKLEDSAMYFCASRLSGRGQGYTFGSGTRLTVV.

This chain connects TRBV5-6 to TRBJ2-2; tentative D call: TRBD2 (5 bases). CDR3 length: 17 amino acids. V was cut by 0 bases and J by 6 bases, with 18 bases left in between. CDR1 is SGHDT and CDR2 is YYEEEE in the germline V gene. The CDR3: CASSLGGFKLQPGELFF. The CDR3 bases are TGTGCCAGCAGCTTGGGAGGGTTTAAGCTACAACCCGGGGAGCTGTTTTTT.

The chain links TRBV18 to TRBJ2-5; D is unclear. The germline CDR1 and CDR2 sequences are KGHSH and LQKENI. The CDR3 totals 12 residues. V was shortened by 3 bases and J by 4 bases, with 6 bases between the two germline ends. The CDR3 loop is CASSPPAETQYF. For the CDR3, the DNA is TGTGCCAGCTCACCCCCCGCAGAGACCCAGTACTTC.

The V and J genes are TRBV27 and TRBJ2-4, with unresolved D. Germline-derived CDR1 and CDR2 are MNHEY and SMNVEV (reference sequence). V was shortened by 1 base and J by 1 base, with 11 bases between the two germline ends. The CDR3 runs to 16 residues. The CDR3, as DNA: TGTGCCAGCAGTTTATTAGGGATGGGGGCCAAAAACATTCAGTACTTC. This sequence encodes CASSLLGMGAKNIQYF.

CDR3 DNA: TGCGCCAGCAGCCTGTTTAGCTCCCCTGGAAACACCATATATTTT. It yields the protein CASSLFSSPGNTIYF. The V and J genes are TRBV5-1 and TRBJ1-3; D is unclear. V was clipped by 4 bases and J by 2 bases, with 13 bases between them. Germline assignment: CDR1 SGHRS and CDR2 YFSETQ. The CDR3 totals 15 residues.

The gene calls are TRBV7-3 and TRBJ2-3, with 7 bases aligning to TRBD2. This CDR3 is 16 amino acids long. V shed 5 bases and J 2 bases; nucleotides not matched to a gene: 10. Germline V gives CDR1 SGHTA, CDR2 FQGTGA. CDR3 nucleotides: TGTGCCAGCAGCGGGGGGGGGACCGGGACCACAGATACGCAGTATTTT. As protein: CASSGGGTGTTDTQYF.

This chain uses TRBV9 with TRBJ1-2; 8 nucleotides agree with TRBD1. Germline V gene data show CDR1 as SGDLS and CDR2 as YYNGEE. The length of the CDR3 is 14 residues. With V trimmed by 4 bases and J by 8 bases, 10 bases remained unmatched. The CDR3 DNA is TGTGCCAGCAGCCCTAGACAGGGGACGGCAGGCTACACCTTC. This codes for CASSPRQGTAGYTF.